The next 9 T cell receptor beta chains were all read from a single sample in a study of cytomegalovirus exposure and HLA in healthy donors. A multiplex PCR was run with 60 Vbeta primers and 13 Jbeta primers. Generated by immunoSEQ multiplex PCR, the TCRdb table keeps only in-frame clones and is missing some. This table holds 210,000 or so clones, around 85% found once. Sequencing was carried out using PBMCs. The origin of the receptors is a human donor in good health.

This chain connects TRBV5-4 to TRBJ1-2, with TRBD1 as a possible D gene (5 bases). Germline V gene lookup returns CDR1 SGHNT and CDR2 YYREEE (reference sequence). The CDR3 totals 14 residues. Trimming removed 5 bases at V and 3 bases at J, with 14 bases between. DNA of the CDR3: TGTGCCAGCAGTCCTGACAGTAACTACTATGGCTACACCTTC. Protein product: CASSPDSNYYGYTF. The variable domain in full, completed from reference TRBV5-4 and TRBJ1-2, reads ETGVTQSPTHLIKTRGQQVTLRCSSQSGHNTVSWYQQALGQGPQFIFQYYREEENGRGNFPPRFSGLQFPNYSSELNVNALELDDSALYLCASSPDSNYYGYTFGSGTRLTVV.

J is TRBJ2-5 and V is TRBV5-1; 7 bases are shared with TRBD2. Trimming removed 2 bases from V and 1 base from J; junction bases left unmatched: 2. Germline V gene lookup returns CDR1 SGHRS and CDR2 YFSETQ. The CDR3 is 14 residues long. In nucleotides, the CDR3 is TGCGCCAGCAGCTTTAGCGGGTCCCAAGAGACCCAGTACTTC. Protein: CASSFSGSQETQYF. Complete variable domain (other parts from reference TRBV5-1 and TRBJ2-5): KAGVTQTPRYLIKTRGQQVTLSCSPISGHRSVSWYQQTPGQGLQFLFEYFSETQRNKGNFPGRFSGRQFSNSRSEMNVSTLELGDSALYLCASSFSGSQETQYFGPGTRLLVL.

The genes are TRBV6-1 and TRBJ1-5; tentative D call: TRBD1 (6 bases). There are 13 residues in the CDR3. V lost 6 bases and J 6 bases, leaving 12 bases between the germline ends. Germline V gives CDR1 MNHNS, CDR2 SASEGT. As DNA, the CDR3 is TGTGCCAGCAGGGGAGGGGGAGGTCAGCCCCAGCATTTT. This codes for CASRGGGGQPQHF.

This clone is a singleton in its sample. Other nucleotide sequences from this sample produce the same CDR3. The CDR3 DNA reads as TGTGCCAGCAGTCGACAGAAGAACACTGAAGCTTTCTTT. Translating gives CASSRQKNTEAFF. The V gene is TRBV2, the J gene TRBJ1-1; a possible D gene is TRBD1 (5 bases). Germline CDR1 and CDR2: SNHLY and FYNNEI. Trimming took 5 bases from V and 1 from J, leaving 8 bases between them. The length of the CDR3 is 13 residues.

The chain recombines TRBV27 with TRBJ2-1; D gene ambiguous. The CDR3 length is 15 residues. The V gene lost 2 bases and the J gene lost 0 bases, with 8 bases spanning the gap. Germline-derived CDR1 and CDR2 are MNHEY and SMNVEV (reference sequence). DNA of the CDR3: TGTGCCAGCAGTTTAGTATCCTACTCCTACAATGAGCAGTTCTTC. As protein: CASSLVSYSYNEQFF.

The J gene is TRBJ2-7, the V gene TRBV4-1; 7 bases are shared with TRBD1. The trim removed 0 bases at V and 2 bases at J, leaving 10 bases unmatched. Germline lookup yields CDR1 MGHRA and CDR2 YSYEKL. The CDR3 spans 17 residues. The CDR3: CASSQEGPGGGTYEQYF. The CDR3 nucleotides are TGCGCCAGCAGCCAAGAAGGCCCAGGGGGTGGAACCTACGAGCAGTACTTC.

The chain employs TRBV2 and TRBJ2-1, with D uncertain. This CDR3 is 15 amino acids long. Germline CDR1 and CDR2: SNHLY and FYNNEI. Trimming cost V 4 bases and J 0 bases, with 10 bases left between them. The CDR3 bases are TGTGCCAGCAGTGGTTTCGCCAGCTCCTACAATGAGCAGTTCTTC. Protein sequence: CASSGFASSYNEQFF. The full variable domain, rest sourced from reference TRBV2 and TRBJ2-1, is EPEVTQTPSHQVTQMGQEVILRCVPISNHLYFYWYRQILGQKVEFLVSFYNNEISEKSEIFDDQFSVERPDGSNFTLKIRSTKLEDSAMYFCASSGFASSYNEQFFGPGTRLTVL.

This clone turned up a few times. The chain uses TRBV4-2 and TRBJ1-1, with D hard to call. Germline-derived CDR1 and CDR2 are LGHNA and YNFKEQ. Trimming took off 0 bases at V and 3 bases at J, with 5 bases between the two ends. The CDR3 spans 13 residues. The CDR3 loop reads CASSQETDTEAFF. The CDR3 DNA follows: TGTGCCAGCAGCCAAGAAACGGACACTGAAGCTTTCTTT.

The J gene is TRBJ1-1, the V gene TRBV18; 9 bases align to TRBD1. J was trimmed by 5 bases and V by 4 bases; bases with no gene match: 11. The CDR3 length is 16 residues. Germline V gives CDR1 KGHSH, CDR2 LQKENI. CDR3: CASSLESGTGKTEAFF. Here the CDR3 DNA reads TGTGCCAGCTCACTGGAGTCCGGGACAGGGAAGACTGAAGCTTTCTTT.